This T cell receptor (beta chain) was identified during a study of human thymus T cells. This table comes from immunoSEQ multiplex PCR, and its TCRdb copy is limited to in-frame clones, with some not included. The sample holds 54,000 or so clones, about 93% seen once. Germline-derived CDR1 and CDR2 are MNHEY and SMNVEV (reference sequence). V was pared by 5 bases and J by 4 bases, with 13 bases of the junction left unmatched. The CDR3 consists of 16 residues. This clone was detected once. Antigen: not known. Study-level points and caveats: Gene usage (both V and J) appeared biased in thymic and blood repertoires.

Only four of the eight donors provided an approximately 0.45-1 mL blood sample. No fixed cell number was used; all available blood leukocytes supplied DNA. The rearrangement joins TRBV27 to TRBJ2-7; 8 bases map to TRBD2. This TCR was recovered from a boy in the first two years of life with a congenital heart defect but otherwise immunologically healthy. The source material was blood. The CDR3 loop is CASSPREGRAPYEQYF. The CDR3 nucleotides are TGTGCCAGCAGTCCCCGGGAGGGGAGGGCCCCTTACGAGCAGTACTTC.